One and the same sample provided the 24 T cell receptor beta chains below, sequenced in a study of T cell responses to AZD1222 COVID-19 vaccine. Sequencing used immunoSEQ multiplex PCR; TCRdb keeps in-frame clones, though not all of them. This table holds 120,000 or so clones, roughly 90% found once. The starting material was peripheral blood, obtained on day 0 of AZD1222 vaccination. These receptor sequences come from an adult in good health.

This clone was counted a few times. The genes are TRBV5-1 and TRBJ2-7; TRBD1 is a possible D gene (5 bases). Germline assignment: CDR1 SGHRS and CDR2 YFSETQ. The CDR3 totals 15 residues. The V end was cut by 4 bases, the J end by 1 base, with 15 bases between. The CDR3 is CASSVQGISSYEQYF. The CDR3 nucleotides are TGCGCCAGCAGCGTGCAGGGTATTTCATCCTACGAGCAGTACTTC.

This chain links TRBV7-2 with TRBJ2-2; 7 nucleotides match TRBD2. The length of the CDR3 is 15 residues. The germline CDR1 and CDR2 sequences are SGHTA and FQGNSA. V lost 3 bases, J lost 4 bases, and 5 bases stayed unmatched. The CDR3 sequence is CASSFRSGATGELFF. The CDR3 DNA sequence: TGTGCCAGCAGCTTTAGGAGCGGGGCCACCGGGGAGCTGTTTTTT.

This sequence joins TRBV30 and TRBJ1-6; D not certain. From germline, CDR1 is GTSNPN and CDR2 SVGIG (reference sequence). The CDR3 is made up of 13 amino acids. Trimming pared 4 bases from V and 6 bases from J, leaving 10 bases between. The CDR3 DNA is TGTGCCTGGAAGGAGTGGGTTAATTCACCCCTCCACTTT. Translating it yields CAWKEWVNSPLHF. Full variable domain (remainder filled in from reference TRBV30 and TRBJ1-6): SQTIHQWPATLVQPVGSPLSLECTVEGTSNPNLYWYRQAAGRGLQLLFYSVGIGQISSEVPQNLSASRPQDRQFILSSKKLLLSDSGFYLCAWKEWVNSPLHFGNGTRLTVT.

This chain joins TRBV28 and TRBJ1-4, with D possibly matching TRBD1 (6 bases). Germline CDR1 is MDHEN and CDR2 is SYDVKM. This CDR3 has 14 amino acids. V lost 3 bases and J 7 bases, leaving 12 bases between the germline ends. The DNA for the CDR3 is TGTGCCAGCAGTTTCGGGGGCGATGGTGAAAAACTGTTTTTT. Its translation: CASSFGGDGEKLFF.

The J gene is TRBJ1-3, the V gene TRBV7-2; maybe TRBD1 (5 bases). Deletions cut 1 base from V and 11 bases from J, with 18 bases between. Looked up from germline, CDR1 is SGHTA and CDR2 is FQGNSA. CDR3 length: 15 amino acids. This CDR3 reads CASSLGPGDWGPIYF. The CDR3 coding sequence is TGTGCCAGCAGCTTAGGTCCCGGAGATTGGGGCCCCATATATTTT.

This sequence joins TRBV9 and TRBJ1-3, with no clear D. The germline gives CDR1 SGDLS, CDR2 YYNGEE. V shed 2 bases and J shed 0 bases, with 12 bases lying between them. CDR3 length equals 16 residues. The DNA of the CDR3 is TGTGCCAGCAGCGTGGGCCAGGCTGCCTCTGGAAACACCATATATTTT. It specifies CASSVGQAASGNTIYF.

The rearrangement uses TRBV29-1 and TRBJ1-1; TRBD1 might be the D (6 bases). The germline CDR1 and CDR2 sequences are SQVTM and ANQGSEA. The CDR3 sequence is 13 residues long. Trimming pared 6 bases from V and 1 base from J, leaving 12 bases between. In DNA, the CDR3 is TGCAGCGTCCAGACAGGCCCGAACACTGAAGCTTTCTTT. Encoded protein: CSVQTGPNTEAFF.

This chain links TRBV5-1 with TRBJ2-5, with 7 bases fitting TRBD2. The V segment lost 0 bases and the J segment 1 base; nucleotides outside the gene matches: 3. The CDR3 totals 15 residues. Germline V gene sequence: CDR1 SGHRS, CDR2 YFSETQ. The CDR3 bases are TGCGCCAGCAGCTTGGTTCGCGGGGGCCAAGAGACCCAGTACTTC. Translated: CASSLVRGGQETQYF.

As regards this clone: The junction and the germline gene differ at one end; a read error may be behind it. The CDR3 bases are TGTGCCTGTCGCGCAGGGGTGAATACTGAAGCTTTCTTT. It yields the protein CACRAGVNTEAFF. The chain links TRBV30 to TRBJ1-1, with D perhaps TRBD1 (6 bases). The CDR3 length is 13 residues. Germline assignment: CDR1 GTSNPN and CDR2 SVGIG (reference sequence).

V is TRBV5-1 and J is TRBJ2-3; a weak D match, TRBD1 (6 bases). CDR3 length: 15 residues. V was shortened by 1 base and J by 4 bases, with 13 bases between the two germline ends. CDR1 is SGHRS and CDR2 is YFSETQ in the germline V gene. The CDR3 reads CASSLRTAVSDTQYF. As DNA, the CDR3 is TGCGCCAGCAGCTTGAGGACAGCTGTATCAGATACGCAGTATTTT.

The V gene is TRBV29-1, the J gene TRBJ2-3; D is possibly TRBD1 or TRBD2 (5 bases each). Trimming removed 3 bases at V and 0 bases at J, with 13 bases between. The CDR3 sequence is 15 residues long. Germline lookup yields CDR1 SQVTM and CDR2 ANQGSEA. DNA for the CDR3: TGCAGCGTTGACGCGACAGACTATAGCACAGATACGCAGTATTTT. It encodes CSVDATDYSTDTQYF.

The V call is TRBV12-3 or TRBV12-4, the J call TRBJ1-2, with 7 positions matching TRBD1. The J segment lost 5 bases and the V segment lost 2 bases, leaving 2 bases of the junction unmatched. There are 13 residues in the CDR3. The chain's CDR3 is CASSLPGQYGYTF. The CDR3 DNA follows: TGTGCCAGCAGTTTACCGGGACAGTATGGCTACACCTTC.

The V gene is TRBV29-1, the J gene TRBJ1-2; the match to TRBD1 covers 7 bases. The germline CDR1 and CDR2 sequences are SQVTM and ANQGSEA. V shed 4 bases and J 1 base; nucleotides not matched to a gene: 6. The CDR3 has 14 residues. CDR3 sequence (DNA): TGCAGCGTTGGTCGGGACAGCAATAACTATGGCTACACCTTC. Its protein is CSVGRDSNNYGYTF. Looking up the rest from reference TRBV29-1 and TRBJ1-2 gives the full variable domain: SAVISQKPSRDICQRGTSLTIQCQVDSQVTMMFWYRQQPGQSLTLIATANQGSEATYESGFVIDKFPISRPNLTFSTLTVSNMSPEDSSIYLCSVGRDSNNYGYTFGSGTRLTVV.

This clone showed up just a few times. The J gene is TRBJ1-2, the V gene TRBV6-5; 7 nucleotides align to TRBD1. CDR3 length: 13 residues. Germline V gives CDR1 MNHEY, CDR2 SVGAGI. With V trimmed by 4 bases and J by 7 bases, 6 bases remained unmatched. The CDR3: CASSSRQGRGYTF. Written as DNA, the CDR3 is TGTGCCAGCAGTTCCCGACAGGGTCGTGGCTACACCTTC.

CDR3 amino acids: CASSPSNRDISSYNSPLHF. In nucleotides, the CDR3 is TGTGCCAGCTCACCATCAAACCGGGACATAAGCTCCTATAATTCACCCCTCCACTTT. The chain recombines TRBV18 with TRBJ1-6, with TRBD1 as a possible D gene (6 bases). The CDR3 sequence is 19 residues long. The germline V gene has CDR1 KGHSH and CDR2 LQKENI. Trimming removed 2 bases at V and 0 bases at J, with 17 bases between.

This chain joins TRBV28 and TRBJ2-7; a weak D match, TRBD1 (6 bases). V lost 8 bases to trimming and J lost 2 bases, with 16 bases between them. The CDR3 is 14 residues long. Looked up from germline, CDR1 is MDHEN and CDR2 is SYDVKM. DNA for the CDR3: TGTGCCAGCCAGTCTAAGGGGGTAACCTACGAGCAGTACTTC. It translates to CASQSKGVTYEQYF. Based on the CDR3 plus reference TRBV28 and TRBJ2-7, the full variable domain is DVKVTQSSRYLVKRTGEKVFLECVQDMDHENMFWYRQDPGLGLRLIYFSYDVKMKEKGDIPEGYSVSREKKERFSLILESASTNQTSMYLCASQSKGVTYEQYFGPGTRLTVT.

The chain is built from TRBV3-1 (or the pseudogene TRBV3-2) and TRBJ1-4; 11 bases are shared with TRBD1. This CDR3 has 14 residues. CDR1 and CDR2 (germline): LGHDT, YNNKEL (reference sequence). Unmatched junction bases numbered 1, after V lost 4 bases and J lost 6 bases. The CDR3 DNA is TGTGCCAGCAGCCTGGGACAGGGGGATGAAAAACTGTTTTTT. This translates into CASSLGQGDEKLFF.

The chain combines TRBV19 with TRBJ2-1; 7 bases fit TRBD1. In germline, CDR1 is LNHDA, CDR2 SQIVND (reference sequence). This CDR3 has 12 residues. The ends lost 7 bases at V and 10 bases at J; junction bases unmatched: 7. The CDR3 region is CASTAGDREQFF. The CDR3 nucleotides read TGTGCCAGTACCGCCGGGGACAGAGAGCAGTTCTTC.

The V and J genes are TRBV30 and TRBJ2-1; TRBD1 might be the D (5 bases). The ends were cut back, 1 base at V and 0 bases at J, with 10 bases in the middle. Germline assignment: CDR1 GTSNPN and CDR2 SVGIG (reference sequence). The CDR3 has 15 residues. The CDR3 nucleotides read TGTGCCTGGAGTGGGGGCGAAAGCTCCTACAATGAGCAGTTCTTC. Its protein product is CAWSGGESSYNEQFF.

V gene TRBV6-5 combines with J gene TRBJ1-1; 8 nucleotides line up with TRBD1. Germline assignment: CDR1 MNHEY and CDR2 SVGAGI. The V gene end was trimmed by 6 bases and the J gene end by 9 bases; junction bases not matched to a gene: 15. The length of the CDR3 is 15 residues. The CDR3 loop is CASRAPGTGGLKAFF. CDR3 DNA sequence: TGTGCCAGCAGAGCTCCCGGGACAGGTGGCCTGAAAGCTTTCTTT.

The table lists this clone with a few counts. In DNA form, the CDR3 reads TGTGCCAGCAGTGCGATCCTACAGGGGATGGGGGGCTACACCTTC. Its translation: CASSAILQGMGGYTF. This chain connects TRBV27 to TRBJ1-2; 7 bases agree with TRBD1. The V segment lost 5 bases and the J segment 8 bases; nucleotides outside the gene matches: 14. This CDR3 is built from 15 residues. The germline V gene has CDR1 MNHEY and CDR2 SMNVEV (reference sequence).

The chain carries TRBV11-3 and TRBJ2-4; weak D call: TRBD2 (5 bases). Per the germline V gene, CDR1 is SGHNT and CDR2 is YENEEA. The CDR3 loop spans 14 amino acids. Between the trimmed V and J ends, which lost 0 bases and 7 bases, there was a span of 10 bases. The CDR3 DNA reads as TGTGCCAGCAGCTTAGATGGAGCTAGCAACATTCAGTACTTC. Translated, it gives CASSLDGASNIQYF. Full variable domain (outside the CDR3, taken from reference TRBV11-3 and TRBJ2-4): EAGVVQSPRYKIIEKKQPVAFWCNPISGHNTLYWYLQNLGQGPELLIRYENEEAVDDSQLPKDRFSAERLKGVDSTLKIQPAELGDSAVYLCASSLDGASNIQYFGAGTRLSVL.

The rearrangement uses TRBV12-5 and TRBJ1-1; a possible D gene is TRBD1 (5 bases). CDR3 length: 17 residues. Per the germline V gene, CDR1 is LGHNT and CDR2 is FRNRAP. With 3 bases removed from V and 2 bases from J, the gap between germline ends came to 19 bases. The CDR3, as DNA: TGTGCTAGTGGTTTCCGCAGGGTCTTCTCCAATAACACTGAAGCTTTCTTT. This sequence encodes CASGFRRVFSNNTEAFF.

This chain joins TRBV15 and TRBJ1-1, with D possibly TRBD1 on 5 matching bases. Trimming stripped 5 bases from V and 0 bases from J, with 16 bases between. The germline V gene encodes CDR1 LNHNV and CDR2 YYDKDF (reference sequence). This CDR3 spans 16 amino acids. The CDR3 reads CATSGWGGSMNTEAFF. In DNA, the CDR3 is TGTGCCACCAGCGGATGGGGGGGGAGCATGAACACTGAAGCTTTCTTT.